The 22 T cell receptor beta chains below come from one sample, sequenced in a study of blood T cell repertoires in COVID-19. Sequencing was performed with immunoSEQ multiplex PCR; in TCRdb, only in-frame clones are kept and a portion is missing. The table shows about 150,000 clones, with approximately 85% occurring only once. Sample: peripheral blood. The receptors were sampled from a man aged 60-69 years with COVID-19, enrolled during active disease.

In its sample, this clone was seen a few times. J is TRBJ2-3 and V is TRBV6-8, with 7 bases matching TRBD2. Germline V gene lookup returns CDR1 MNHGY and CDR2 SAAAGT. This CDR3 has 15 residues. The J segment lost 1 base and the V segment lost 6 bases, leaving 7 bases of the junction unmatched. CDR3 region: CASREGGGGTDTQYF. DNA of the CDR3: TGTGCCAGCAGAGAAGGTGGGGGGGGCACAGATACGCAGTATTTT.

The J gene is TRBJ1-1, the V gene TRBV18, with 8 bases fitting TRBD1. CDR1 is KGHSH and CDR2 is LQKENI in the germline V gene. The CDR3 consists of 14 residues. Trimming took 2 bases from V and 11 from J; bases not matched to a gene: 10. DNA for the CDR3: TGTGCCAGCTCACCAACATTGGACAGGGCCGAGGCTTTCTTT. Residues: CASSPTLDRAEAFF.

This chain links TRBV7-6 with TRBJ2-7; TRBD1 agrees at 7 bases. V lost 4 bases to trimming and J lost 7 bases; unmatched junction nucleotides: 10. Germline V gene lookup returns CDR1 SGHVS and CDR2 FNYEAQ. This CDR3 contains 14 residues. The CDR3 bases are TGTGCCAGCAGCTCCAGACAGGGATCGGGAGAGCAGTACTTC. Its protein is CASSSRQGSGEQYF. The whole variable domain, filled in from reference TRBV7-6 and TRBJ2-7, reads GAGVSQSPRYKVTKRGQDVALRCDPISGHVSLYWYRQALGQGPEFLTYFNYEAQQDKSGLPNDRFSAERPEGSISTLTIQRTEQRDSAMYRCASSSRQGSGEQYFGPGTRLTVT.

This chain joins TRBV11-3 and TRBJ1-1; D is perhaps TRBD1 (5 bases). The V gene's germline CDR1 is SGHNT and CDR2 YENEEA. This CDR3 has 11 residues. Trimming left V 3 bases short and J 14 bases short, with 13 bases between. As DNA, the CDR3 is TGTGCCAGCAGCTTGGGGCCAATATCATTCTTT. It translates to CASSLGPISFF.

This clone was recorded only once. The chain joins TRBV7-2 to TRBJ2-7; D gene ambiguous. This CDR3 has 15 amino acids. V gave up 1 base and J gave up 3 bases, with 13 bases separating them. Germline V gene lookup returns CDR1 SGHTA and CDR2 FQGNSA. The chain's CDR3 is CASSLVGLDFYEQYF. The CDR3 DNA reads as TGTGCCAGCAGCTTAGTCGGTCTTGACTTCTACGAGCAGTACTTC.

This chain joins TRBV29-1 and TRBJ2-3; TRBD2 aligns across 10 bases. The CDR3 has 16 amino acids. The V gene end was trimmed by 4 bases and the J gene end by 0 bases; junction bases not matched to a gene: 7. CDR1 and CDR2 (germline): SQVTM, ANQGSEA. CDR3 protein: CSVAKILAGSTDTQYF. The CDR3, as DNA: TGCAGCGTTGCCAAAATACTAGCGGGGAGCACAGATACGCAGTATTTT.

This rearrangement joins TRBV12-3 or TRBV12-4 to TRBJ2-7; a possible D gene is TRBD2 (5 bases). This CDR3 is 13 amino acids long. The V end lost 4 bases, the J end lost 2 bases, and 9 bases lay between the germline ends. CDR3 region: CASSYLATYEQYF. The CDR3 nucleotides read TGTGCCAGCAGTTATCTAGCAACCTACGAGCAGTACTTC.

The CDR3 loop reads CASSYPGGGGEQFF. CDR3 DNA: TGTGCCAGCAGTTACCCAGGGGGCGGAGGTGAGCAGTTCTTC. V gene TRBV6-2 or TRBV6-3 combines with J gene TRBJ2-1; TRBD1 agrees at 8 bases. CDR1 is MNHEY and CDR2 is SVGEGT in the germline V gene. CDR3 size: 14 residues. Germline trimming cut 2 bases from V and 9 bases from J; bases unmatched to any gene: 6.

This clone was found a few times. This chain connects TRBV27 to TRBJ2-2; D call uncertain. The CDR3 is made up of 16 amino acids. Trimming took off 6 bases at V and 0 bases at J, with 14 bases between the two ends. The V gene's germline CDR1 is MNHEY and CDR2 SMNVEV (reference sequence). CDR3 in amino acids: CASRLASNPNTGELFF. The CDR3 DNA reads TGTGCCAGCAGGTTAGCCAGTAACCCGAACACCGGGGAGCTGTTTTTT.

This chain uses TRBV19 with TRBJ1-2; TRBD1 matches 11 bases. V shed 5 bases, J shed 8 bases, and the junction held 16 bases outside the gene matches. Germline CDR1 reads LNHDA; CDR2 reads SQIVND (reference sequence). The CDR3 extends over 17 amino acids. The CDR3 coding sequence is TGTGCCAGTAGTTCGGACCGGGACAGGGGGAGGATGCAAGGCTACACCTTC. It codes for CASSSDRDRGRMQGYTF. Full variable domain (outside the CDR3, taken from reference TRBV19 and TRBJ1-2): DGGITQSPKYLFRKEGQNVTLSCEQNLNHDAMYWYRQDPGQGLRLIYYSQIVNDFQKGDIAEGYSVSREKKESFPLTVTSAQKNPTAFYLCASSSDRDRGRMQGYTFGSGTRLTVV.

This chain joins TRBV15 and TRBJ2-7; perhaps TRBD2 as D (6 bases). In germline, CDR1 is LNHNV, CDR2 YYDKDF (reference sequence). Trimming took 4 bases from V and 3 from J, leaving 16 bases between them. The CDR3 totals 15 residues. The CDR3 DNA is TGTGCCACCAGCATAGGAGGGCTAGTGGGCTACGAGCAGTACTTC. Its translation is CATSIGGLVGYEQYF.

Regarding this clone: Other DNA sequences in this sample translate to the same CDR3. V and J are TRBV30 and TRBJ1-5; unclear D gene. Trimming took 2 bases from V and 2 from J, leaving 13 bases between them. Germline V gene lookup returns CDR1 GTSNPN and CDR2 SVGIG (reference sequence). This CDR3 spans 15 amino acids. The CDR3 DNA reads as TGTGCCTGGAGTTACCGGGAGGGTGGCAATCAGCCCCAGCATTTT. The encoded protein is CAWSYREGGNQPQHF.

V is TRBV7-9 and J is TRBJ2-4, with D unresolved. Germline CDR1 reads SEHNR; CDR2 reads FQNEAQ (reference sequence). This CDR3 has 12 residues. V was cut by 5 bases and J by 7 bases, with 9 bases left in between. In nucleotides, the CDR3 is TGTGCCAGCAGCCCCCCCGGGAACATTCAGTACTTC. As protein: CASSPPGNIQYF.

The chain joins TRBV19 to TRBJ1-6; D possibly corresponds to TRBD1 (6 bases). V was trimmed by 5 bases and J by 10 bases, leaving 18 bases between them. In germline, CDR1 is LNHDA, CDR2 SQIVND (reference sequence). The CDR3 spans 15 residues. The CDR3 DNA reads TGTGCCAGTAGTCCTGTTGGACAGTTAGGATCACCCCTCCACTTT. Translating gives CASSPVGQLGSPLHF.

The chain carries TRBV11-3 and TRBJ1-6; no clear D gene. The CDR3 totals 15 residues. V was clipped by 5 bases and J by 6 bases, with 14 bases between them. In germline, CDR1 is SGHNT, CDR2 YENEEA. CDR3: CASSPLRGVNSPLHF. As DNA, the CDR3 is TGTGCCAGCAGCCCCCTCCGGGGTGTTAATTCACCCCTCCACTTT.

A single count supports this clone. The chain carries TRBV29-1 and TRBJ2-7, with a tentative D call TRBD2 (6 bases). The length of the CDR3 is 13 residues. Germline CDR1 reads SQVTM; CDR2 reads ANQGSEA. With 7 bases removed from V and 7 bases from J, the gap between germline ends came to 20 bases. Written as DNA, the CDR3 is TGCAGCGCGAGAGCGGGTTCTACGCTGGAGCAGTACTTC. Its translation is CSARAGSTLEQYF.

The chain combines TRBV20-1 with TRBJ2-1; 8 bases line up with TRBD1. Germline loops: CDR1 DFQATT, CDR2 SNEGSKA (reference sequence). Germline trimming cut 6 bases from V and 1 base from J; bases unmatched to any gene: 8. CDR3 length: 15 residues. The CDR3 DNA sequence: TGCAGTGCAAGTACCCGGGACAGGTCCTACAATGAGCAGTTCTTC. Protein sequence: CSASTRDRSYNEQFF.

V usage is TRBV7-3 and J usage is TRBJ2-2; 14 nucleotides align to TRBD2. V gave up 8 bases and J gave up 6 bases; unmatched junction bases: 2. CDR1 and CDR2 (germline): SGHTA, FQGTGA. This CDR3 region has 14 residues. The CDR3 loop is CASGTSGGAGELFF. CDR3 in DNA: TGTGCCAGCGGGACTAGCGGGGGCGCCGGGGAGCTGTTTTTT. The entire variable domain, with the rest obtained from reference TRBV7-3 and TRBJ2-2, is as follows: GAGVSQTPSNKVTEKGKYVELRCDPISGHTALYWYRQSLGQGPEFLIYFQGTGAADDSGLPNDRFFAVRPEGSVSTLKIQRTERGDSAVYLCASGTSGGAGELFFGEGSRLTVL.

The rearrangement links TRBV27 to TRBJ2-5, with D tentatively TRBD1 (6 bases). This CDR3 spans 15 amino acids. Trimming stripped 4 bases from V and 5 bases from J, with 17 bases between. CDR1 is MNHEY and CDR2 is SMNVEV in the germline V gene (reference sequence). CDR3 amino acids: CASSSYVGGRETQYF. The CDR3 nucleotides read TGTGCCAGCAGTTCCTATGTTGGGGGCCGGGAGACCCAGTACTTC.

As to this clone: This sample includes further DNA sequences coding for the same CDR3. V gene TRBV7-2 combines with J gene TRBJ2-5; a weak D match, TRBD1 (6 bases). The CDR3 totals 13 residues. V was clipped by 3 bases and J by 5 bases, with 10 bases between them. The germline CDR1 and CDR2 sequences are SGHTA and FQGNSA. The CDR3 sequence: CASSLGAGETQYF. CDR3 sequence (DNA): TGTGCCAGCAGCTTGGGGGCCGGTGAGACCCAGTACTTC.

The chain is built from TRBV6-4 and TRBJ2-1, with 8 bases identical to TRBD1. Trimming cost V 5 bases and J 7 bases; bases outside gene matches: 4. Germline assignment: CDR1 MRHNA and CDR2 SNTAGT. There are 13 residues in the CDR3. The CDR3 DNA sequence: TGTGCCAGCAGTCCGGACAGGGCAAATGAGCAGTTCTTC. This translates into CASSPDRANEQFF.

The genes are TRBV24-1 and TRBJ1-2, with TRBD1 identical over 8 bases. The V segment lost 3 bases and the J segment 8 bases; nucleotides outside the gene matches: 16. The CDR3 runs 17 residues. The V gene's germline CDR1 is KGHDR and CDR2 SFDVKD. The CDR3 reads CATSDPEPGQGLWGYTF. The CDR3 region has the DNA TGTGCCACCAGTGATCCCGAGCCAGGACAGGGTCTATGGGGCTACACCTTC.